This TCR beta chain was sequenced during a study of molecular identifiers for immune sequencing clone quantification. Findings and caveats of the study: Detection of one spiked Jurkat cell's TCR RNA reportedly worked in 850,000 to 1,000,000 naive cells. Barcode collisions between identical TCR molecules could shrink estimates of highly expanded clone sizes.

CDR3 length: 14 residues. CDR1 is SNHLY and CDR2 is FYNNEI in the germline V gene. The V gene lost 6 bases and the J gene lost 0 bases, with 12 bases spanning the gap. Previously described methods and listed TCR primers were used for bulk TCR libraries. TCRdb fed the PCR reads into MiXCR, producing one record per CDR3 protein. The sample lists about 640,000 distinct CDR3 sequences; 20% were seen once. The table lists this clonotype with a few counts. Antigen: not known. Sequencing input: naive CD8+ T cells from blood, with Jurkat cell RNA spiked in. Subset reported: FACS-sorted CD8+CD4-CCR7+CD45RA+ naive T cells. This TCR was recovered from a human donor in good health. Some libraries in this study had Jurkat cell RNA spiked in. The V call is TRBV2, the J call TRBJ2-7; no definite D call. CDR3 coding DNA: TGTGCCAGCAGGAGAGGACCGCTCTCCTACGAGCAGTACTTC. It specifies CASRRGPLSYEQYF.